This is a list of T cell receptor beta chains from one sample in a study of cytomegalovirus exposure and HLA in healthy donors. Only in-frame clones appear in the TCRdb table, and some are missing; sequencing was by immunoSEQ multiplex PCR. The table records approximately 150,000 clones, 55% to 70% of them present only once. The sequenced material came from PBMCs. These receptors originate from a woman in her sixties or seventies in good health and CMV-seropositive. Both conserved end residues are trimmed from each CDR3.

CDR3 length,V gene,CDR3 protein
15,TRBV4-3,ASSQDSSGGSADTQY
11,TRBV7-2,ASSGDQYNEQF
11,TRBV19,ASSNIRGETQY
15,TRBV10-3,AISEEGASGRLETQY
13,TRBV28,ASTKPGTAPYEQY
11,TRBV19,ASSNHRGDTQY
12,TRBV28,ASSLDRTNEKLF
13,TRBV4-1,ASSQEGARDDGYT
14,TRBV5-1,ASSLLAGAGTGELF
10,TRBV21-1,ASSKIERGQF
14,TRBV27,ASSLWGLSGANVLT
13,TRBV7-6,ASSLGPSGNYEQY
14,TRBV5-6,ASSSYRGASTDTQY
12,TRBV18,ASSPIQANNEQY
14,TRBV15,ATSRDPGISYNEQF
15,TRBV4-1,ASSQGGAYSGANVLT